This TCR beta chain was recorded in a study of blood T cell repertoires in COVID-19. For the study at large: Italy, Spain and the United States were the sources of the convalescent and acute COVID-19 samples. PBMCs, B-cell-depleted T cells, or T cells were the source of the cDNA or gDNA that made up the material.

As processed by the authors: Reference gene primer amplification in the assay estimated nucleated cell counts. Sequencing was performed with immunoSEQ multiplex PCR; in TCRdb, only in-frame clones are kept and a portion is missing. The V and J calls and clone size were taken over from that table, and D and trimming were inferred from the DNA. The data hold about 270,000 clones, with about 88% observed a single time. The specimen was peripheral blood. This TCR was recovered from a man aged 55 to 70 who had recovered from COVID-19.

CDR3 in DNA: TGTGCCAGCAGCCTAACCCCGAGCGGGGTGTGGGAGGGGCAGTATTTT. It yields the protein CASSLTPSGVWEGQYF. The J gene is TRBJ2-3, the V gene TRBV9, with 7 bases lining up with TRBD2. V lost 4 bases to trimming and J lost 11 bases; unmatched junction nucleotides: 19. The CDR3 has 16 residues. From germline, CDR1 is SGDLS and CDR2 YYNGEE.